This T cell receptor (beta chain) was sequenced during a study of OX40 agonist ivuxolimab in advanced cancers. As for the study in general: Across the patients, intravenous ivuxolimab was delivered every 2 weeks at 0.01 to 10 mg/kg. Three patients showed partial responses: one hepatocellular carcinoma and two cutaneous melanoma cases. Findings and caveats of the study: In CD8+ T cells, expanded clones were on average more numerous than in CD4+.

Germline V gives CDR1 MNHEY, CDR2 SVGAGI. The CDR3 extends over 15 amino acids. V lost 2 bases, J lost 2 bases, and 5 bases stayed unmatched. Points on this clone: Its specificity is unknown.

Generated by immunoSEQ multiplex PCR, the TCRdb table keeps only in-frame clones and is missing some. The sample includes about 75,000 clones, 86% of them seen just once. The chain links TRBV6-5 to TRBJ2-7; 8 bases are a match to TRBD1. Sequences were derived from CD4+ or CD8+ T cells sorted from blood, sampled in a trial of the OX40 agonist ivuxolimab. The sequence derives from an adult with an advanced solid tumor such as melanoma, head and neck, liver or kidney cancer. The DNA for the CDR3 is TGTGCCAGCAGTTACCACAGACAGGGGCCCTACGAGCAGTACTTC. Translating gives CASSYHRQGPYEQYF.